This paragraph reports one T cell receptor beta chain. Its antigen is not known. Healthy people donating bone marrow made up the donors. 13 Jbeta primers and 60 Vbeta primers were used for the PCR. Assay used: immunoSEQ multiplex PCR; TCRdb lists only in-frame clones, some missing. Among about 170,000 clones, approximately 81% were seen once, and the ten largest hold under 0.4%. The data originate from a study of cytomegalovirus exposure and HLA in healthy donors. Trimming left V 1 base short and J 4 bases short, with 12 bases between. Germline CDR1 is KGHSH and CDR2 is LQKENI. CDR3 length: 15 residues. Points from the study as a whole: The presence/absence work took it that sequencing depth was about the same across donors. The CMV antigen specificity of a few CMV-associated chains was confirmed through in vitro analysis.

This TCR was sampled from a boy aged 2 to 10 in good health and CMV-seronegative. The sequencing sample was made of PBMCs. The J gene is TRBJ2-3, the V gene TRBV18; possibly TRBD2 for D (5 bases). The CDR3 nucleotides are TGTGCCAGCTCACCACGGGTCCCAGCGGCAGATACGCAGTATTTT. Translation gives CASSPRVPAADTQYF.